Shown below are 27 T cell receptor beta chains from a single sample sequenced in a study of cytomegalovirus exposure and HLA in healthy donors. Both 60 Vbeta primers and 13 Jbeta primers went into the PCR. Profiling relied on immunoSEQ multiplex PCR, and the TCRdb table lists in-frame clones only, not all of them. The sample comprises about 140,000 clones, approximately 80% of which are singletons, and roughly 1.3% rests with the top ten. Specimen: PBMCs. These receptors all stem from a male donor in good health and CMV-seropositive.

This clone occurred a few times. V and J are TRBV18 and TRBJ1-2, with TRBD1 as a possible D gene (5 bases). Germline values: CDR1 KGHSH, CDR2 LQKENI. The CDR3 is 17 residues long. The V end was cut by 3 bases, the J end by 3 bases, with 20 bases between. The CDR3 nucleotides are TGTGCCAGCTCACCCGCACCCGGAGGGGAGAACTACTATGGCTACACCTTC. It is translated as CASSPAPGGENYYGYTF.

The rearrangement links TRBV5-1 to TRBJ1-6, with a weak D call TRBD1 (6 bases). The CDR3 runs 16 residues. Germline assignment: CDR1 SGHRS and CDR2 YFSETQ. Trimming took 5 bases from V and 0 from J, leaving 12 bases between them. Here the CDR3 DNA reads TGCGCCAGCAGACCAGGGGCGGACTCCTATAATTCACCCCTCCACTTT. It is translated as CASRPGADSYNSPLHF.

The chain is built from TRBV21-1 and TRBJ2-7; the D call of TRBD2 is as the table states it, not checked on the DNA. TRBV21-1 is deemed a pseudogene. This CDR3 has 16 amino acids. CDR3 loop: CASSKGGWRGFYEQYF. The CDR3 DNA reads TGTGCCAGCAGCAAAGGCGGTTGGCGGGGATTCTACGAGCAGTACTTC.

The chain recombines TRBV6-6 with TRBJ2-2, with 8 bases fitting TRBD2. CDR3 length: 16 amino acids. Germline loops: CDR1 MNHNY, CDR2 SVGAGI (reference sequence). V was pared by 2 bases and J by 4 bases, with 6 bases of the junction left unmatched. This CDR3 is CASSYVGGALTGELFF. DNA of the CDR3: TGTGCCAGCAGTTACGTCGGGGGGGCCCTCACCGGGGAGCTGTTTTTT.

This sequence joins TRBV6-1 and TRBJ2-2, with D perhaps matching TRBD1 (5 bases). The CDR3 runs 13 residues. Germline V gene data show CDR1 as MNHNS and CDR2 as SASEGT. Trimming left V 3 bases short and J 8 bases short, with 10 bases between. The chain's CDR3 is CASSEGRVGELFF. Here the CDR3 DNA reads TGTGCCAGCAGTGAGGGCAGGGTTGGGGAGCTGTTTTTT.

The gene calls are TRBV18 and TRBJ2-5; D is uncertain. The ends were cut back, 0 bases at V and 5 bases at J, with 7 bases in the middle. CDR3 length equals 13 residues. CDR1 is KGHSH, CDR2 LQKENI, per germline. The CDR3 coding sequence is TGTGCCAGCTCACCACCTGTCTTGGAGACCCAGTACTTC. Encoded protein: CASSPPVLETQYF.

The gene calls are TRBV2 and TRBJ1-6; the D is unclear. The CDR3 is 15 residues long. The germline V gene has CDR1 SNHLY and CDR2 FYNNEI. The V end was cut by 5 bases, the J end by 0 bases, with 8 bases between. This CDR3 reads CASSRTSSYNSPLHF. Here the CDR3 DNA reads TGTGCCAGCAGTCGTACGAGCTCCTATAATTCACCCCTCCACTTT. Using reference TRBV2 and TRBJ1-6 for the parts outside the CDR3, the full variable domain is EPEVTQTPSHQVTQMGQEVILRCVPISNHLYFYWYRQILGQKVEFLVSFYNNEISEKSEIFDDQFSVERPDGSNFTLKIRSTKLEDSAMYFCASSRTSSYNSPLHFGNGTRLTVT.

The chain combines TRBV13 with TRBJ2-3, with unresolved D. V was trimmed by 1 base and J by 1 base, leaving 6 bases between them. The germline gives CDR1 PRHDT, CDR2 FYEKMQ (reference sequence). This CDR3 is built from 14 residues. The CDR3 reads CASSLVGGTDTQYF. The CDR3 DNA follows: TGTGCCAGCAGCTTAGTAGGAGGCACAGATACGCAGTATTTT.

The rearrangement joins TRBV9 to TRBJ2-1; 10 bases agree with TRBD2. The CDR3 contains 18 residues. The V gene end was trimmed by 0 bases and the J gene end by 4 bases; junction bases not matched to a gene: 10. Germline CDR1 SGDLS, CDR2 YYNGEE. CDR3 nucleotides: TGTGCCAGCAGCGTAGGCGCTAGCGGGAGCATCCTATACAATGAGCAGTTCTTC. Its protein is CASSVGASGSILYNEQFF.

This clone was counted a few times. The chain combines TRBV18 with TRBJ2-3; no reliable D call. Germline CDR1 KGHSH, CDR2 LQKENI. V lost 6 bases and J 0 bases, leaving 7 bases between the germline ends. This CDR3 is 13 amino acids long. The CDR3 DNA reads as TGTGCCAGCTCGCCTACTAGCACAGATACGCAGTATTTT. It is translated as CASSPTSTDTQYF.

V gene TRBV7-3 combines with J gene TRBJ2-1; weak D call: TRBD1 (5 bases). CDR3 size: 14 residues. Germline loops: CDR1 SGHTA, CDR2 FQGTGA. The germline V and J ends were trimmed by 2 bases and 8 bases, with 13 bases remaining between them. CDR3: CASSLSQGGDEQFF. The CDR3 DNA sequence: TGTGCCAGCAGCTTATCGCAGGGTGGCGATGAGCAGTTCTTC. The full variable domain, completed using reference TRBV7-3 and TRBJ2-1, is GAGVSQTPSNKVTEKGKYVELRCDPISGHTALYWYRQSLGQGPEFLIYFQGTGAADDSGLPNDRFFAVRPEGSVSTLKIQRTERGDSAVYLCASSLSQGGDEQFFGPGTRLTVL.

The V call is TRBV6-5, the J call TRBJ1-2; 11 nucleotides agree with TRBD1. J gave up 6 bases and V 6 bases, and 9 bases lay outside the gene matches. This CDR3 comprises 15 residues. Per germline, CDR1 MNHEY and CDR2 SVGAGI. CDR3 in amino acids: CASSGQGAQLDGYTF. The CDR3, as DNA: TGTGCCAGCAGCGGACAGGGGGCGCAGTTGGATGGCTACACCTTC.

The chain is built from TRBV5-8 and TRBJ2-1; D gene ambiguous. This CDR3 has 12 residues. V lost 7 bases and J lost 15, with 20 bases in between. The germline V gene has CDR1 SGHTS and CDR2 YDEGEE. The CDR3 is CASQPEIPGGFF. CDR3 nucleotides: TGTGCCAGCCAACCCGAAATACCTGGCGGGTTCTTC.

This chain links TRBV5-1 with TRBJ1-2; no firm D call. CDR3 length: 14 residues. Per the germline V gene, CDR1 is SGHRS and CDR2 is YFSETQ. V lost 0 bases and J lost 6, with 12 bases in between. The CDR3 DNA sequence: TGCGCCAGCAGCTTGGACGGAGAGGTGGATGGCTACACCTTC. This gives the protein CASSLDGEVDGYTF.

This clone was found once. The chain joins TRBV7-2 to TRBJ1-3; TRBD1 might be the D (6 bases). Trimming took off 1 base at V and 7 bases at J, with 11 bases between the two ends. This CDR3 has 14 amino acids. Germline V gene sequence: CDR1 SGHTA, CDR2 FQGNSA. The CDR3 region is CASSLVGGPNTIYF. CDR3 nucleotides: TGTGCCAGCAGCTTAGTCGGGGGGCCTAACACCATATATTTT.

V is TRBV9 and J is TRBJ1-3; 7 nucleotides match TRBD1. CDR1 and CDR2 (germline): SGDLS, YYNGEE. The CDR3 sequence is 15 residues long. Germline trimming cut 0 bases from V and 4 bases from J; bases unmatched to any gene: 4. In DNA form, the CDR3 reads TGTGCCAGCAGCGTAGAAGAGGGGGCAGGAAACACCATATATTTT. Protein sequence: CASSVEEGAGNTIYF.

This clone was detected only a few times. The chain recombines TRBV4-2 with TRBJ2-5, with 11 bases lining up with TRBD2. V trimming: 2 bases; J trimming: 2 bases; junction bases outside the gene matches: 1. Germline V lookup: CDR1 LGHNA, CDR2 YNFKEQ. The CDR3 has 15 amino acids. CDR3 region: CASSQRLAGQETQYF. The CDR3 DNA is TGTGCCAGCAGCCAACGACTAGCGGGACAAGAGACCCAGTACTTC.

The chain carries TRBV30 and TRBJ2-5; 9 positions agree with TRBD1. V was pared by 3 bases and J by 5 bases, with 13 bases of the junction left unmatched. Germline CDR1 reads GTSNPN; CDR2 reads SVGIG (reference sequence). The CDR3 is made up of 16 amino acids. As DNA, the CDR3 is TGTGCCTGGAGCATCAGGGGAACAGGGGGCTTTGAGACCCAGTACTTC. Translation: CAWSIRGTGGFETQYF.

V gene TRBV18 combines with J gene TRBJ2-3; the match to TRBD2 covers 9 bases. Germline CDR1 and CDR2: KGHSH and LQKENI. The CDR3 totals 16 residues. With 3 bases clipped from V and 2 bases from J, the junction kept 6 bases outside the gene matches. The CDR3 DNA sequence: TGTGCCAGCTCACCGCAGCGGGGGGCCCACACAGATACGCAGTATTTT. The encoded protein is CASSPQRGAHTDTQYF.

This clone was counted a single time. V and J are TRBV9 and TRBJ1-5; 7 bases align to TRBD1. Germline CDR1 SGDLS, CDR2 YYNGEE. V lost 4 bases, J lost 0 bases, and 4 bases stayed unmatched. The CDR3 covers 15 residues. DNA for the CDR3: TGTGCCAGCAGCCCCGGACAGGATAGCAATCAGCCCCAGCATTTT. This gives the protein CASSPGQDSNQPQHF.

The genes are TRBV5-4 and TRBJ2-7; tentative D call: TRBD1 (5 bases). Germline CDR1 and CDR2: SGHNT and YYREEE (reference sequence). CDR3 length equals 14 residues. Trimming cost V 0 bases and J 0 bases, with 7 bases left between them. The CDR3 loop reads CASSLVQGSYEQYF. CDR3 bases: TGTGCCAGCAGCTTGGTTCAGGGCTCCTACGAGCAGTACTTC.

J is TRBJ2-7 and V is TRBV21-1; the DNA was not compared with TRBD2, the D call given in the table. TRBV21-1 counts as a pseudogene. The CDR3 is 13 amino acids. The CDR3 DNA follows: TGTGCCAGCTGGAATAGCGGGAGTGTCGAGCAGTACTTC. This gives the protein CASWNSGSVEQYF.

In this sample, this clone turned up a few times. The rearrangement joins TRBV27 to TRBJ2-7; D not resolved. The V and J ends lost 3 bases and 6 bases respectively, with 9 bases between them. The CDR3 loop spans 12 amino acids. Germline V gives CDR1 MNHEY, CDR2 SMNVEV (reference sequence). The CDR3, as DNA: TGTGCCAGCAGTTTCCGGGTAGGCGAGCAGTACTTC. Residues: CASSFRVGEQYF.

This clone has only a few counts. V and J are TRBV5-1 and TRBJ1-1, with TRBD1 matching over 8 bases. After removal of 3 bases from V and 1 base from J, the junction contained 2 bases not matched to a gene. Germline assignment: CDR1 SGHRS and CDR2 YFSETQ. This CDR3 is 14 amino acids long. In DNA form, the CDR3 reads TGCGCCAGCAGCTCTGGGACAGGGAACACTGAAGCTTTCTTT. It translates to CASSSGTGNTEAFF.

The rearrangement links TRBV11-2 to TRBJ2-3; 7 bases align to TRBD2. The V gene's germline CDR1 is SGHAT and CDR2 FQNNGV. With V trimmed by 3 bases and J by 4 bases, 1 base remained unmatched. The CDR3 sequence is 13 residues long. The chain's CDR3 is CASSFAGADTQYF. CDR3 coding DNA: TGTGCCAGCAGCTTCGCGGGAGCAGATACGCAGTATTTT. Using reference TRBV11-2 and TRBJ2-3 for the parts outside the CDR3, the full variable domain is EAGVAQSPRYKIIEKRQSVAFWCNPISGHATLYWYQQILGQGPKLLIQFQNNGVVDDSQLPKDRFSAERLKGVDSTLKIQPAKLEDSAVYLCASSFAGADTQYFGPGTRLTVL.

This chain links TRBV2 with TRBJ2-5; 9 bases match TRBD2. Losses at the gene ends were 4 bases for V and 7 bases for J; bases not matched to a gene: 4. Germline-derived CDR1 and CDR2 are SNHLY and FYNNEI. The CDR3 consists of 13 residues. CDR3 region: CASSGGSGGTQYF. CDR3 bases: TGTGCCAGCAGTGGAGGTAGCGGGGGGACCCAGTACTTC.

The chain carries TRBV5-1 and TRBJ1-5; D call uncertain. Germline V gives CDR1 SGHRS, CDR2 YFSETQ. Trimming shortened V by 0 bases and J by 3 bases, and 7 bases separated the two germline ends. This CDR3 comprises 14 residues. The CDR3 DNA reads TGCGCCAGCAGCTTGGCAGGTATCAATCAGCCCCAGCATTTT. This gives the protein CASSLAGINQPQHF.